The clone carrying this T cell receptor (beta chain) was observed a single time. Followed over time, Seattle patients had been enrolled while infection was active. This sample is drawn from a study of blood T cell repertoires in COVID-19. Study overall: Sources were T cells, B-cell-depleted T cells, or PBMCs; the material itself was cDNA or gDNA.

Germline V gives CDR1 PRHDT, CDR2 FYEKMQ (reference sequence). This CDR3 has 14 amino acids. V lost 0 bases and J lost 9, with 9 bases in between. Original handling: Estimation of nucleated cell counts relied on the amplification of reference gene primers. Sequenced by immunoSEQ multiplex PCR; TCRdb stores in-frame clones only, minus some. V, J and clone size are those of that table, while D and trimming were read from the DNA. The data contain some 500,000 clones, about 89% of them singletons. Material: peripheral blood. The sequence came from a woman in her forties or fifties with COVID-19, enrolled during active disease. The rearrangement uses TRBV13 and TRBJ2-6; D is perhaps TRBD1 (6 bases). The CDR3 is CASSLGRGVNVLTF. CDR3 nucleotide sequence: TGTGCCAGCAGCTTAGGCAGGGGAGTCAACGTCCTGACTTTC. The full variable domain, with the rest looked up from reference TRBV13 and TRBJ2-6, is AAGVIQSPRHLIKEKRETATLKCYPIPRHDTVYWYQQGPGQDPQFLISFYEKMQSDKGSIPDRFSAQQFSDYHSELNMSSLELGDSALYFCASSLGRGVNVLTFGAGSRLTVL.